Sequencing of this TCR beta chain was carried out in a study of T cells after yellow fever vaccination (dated by TCRdb to about 2019). The study in broad terms: The SMART-Seq v4 Ultra Low Input RNA kit was used to prepare libraries from fractions with low cell numbers. To track T-cell clones before and after primary and booster YFV17D yellow fever vaccination, bulk TCR alpha and beta repertoires were sequenced longitudinally. Two healthy male donors, one aged 18 to 29 and one aged 30 to 40 years, made up the cohort. Blood samples were taken at several timepoints before and after primary and secondary immunization, and bulk PBMC replicates and cell subsets were isolated.

On this clonotype: Which antigen it targets is not known. No quality values exist for individual bases; no much larger clone is one base distant.

CDR1 and CDR2 are read off the germline V gene as SNHLY and FYNNEI. The cysteine opens and the phenylalanine closes a CDR3 of 19 amino acids. Kept here is only the CDR3 DNA, which spans 57 bases and is read in frame from base 1. Broad study findings and their caveats: A small fraction of clonotypes appeared in both the CD4 and CD8 compartments, likely as a result of convergent recombination. The secondary T-cell response was found to be weaker but faster than the primary response, with a peak reached on day 5 rather than on day 15. FACS-sorted repertoires could contain abundant contaminating clonotypes from the bulk population, so computational filtering was required. Because only a couple of donors were included in the study, the extent to which the findings can be generalized is limited. After the booster, most clones that had expanded after primary vaccination were detected again (almost 97% of CD4 and roughly 86% of CD8), suggesting broad maintenance of memory.

The treatment or condition label on this specimen signifies: live attenuated yellow fever vaccine strain. PBMCs were isolated from peripheral blood using a standard Ficoll-Paque protocol. Dynabeads CD4 and CD8 positive selection kits were used to isolate the CD4 and CD8 T-cell fractions. RNA was extracted with TriZol from bulk PBMCs, CD4 and CD8 fractions, and dextramer-positive and dextramer-negative fractions. TCR cDNA was made using 5'RACE template switching, a step that added a universal primer site and unique molecular identifiers. cDNA synthesis was primed from both the TCR alpha and TCR beta constant segments. Library amplification involved two PCR steps, and the second step added sample barcodes and sequencing adapters. Sequencing of libraries was performed on Illumina HiSeq 2500 (2x100 bp) or NovaSeq (2x150 bp). Processing in the source paper ran as follows. Demultiplexing of reads and collapsing into UMI consensus sequences were performed with MIGEC, and V(D)J alignment was carried out with MiXCR. Vaccine-responding clonotypes were identified with edgeR using replicate PBMC samples, with FDR below 0.01 and a log2 fold change above 5 up to day 15 being required. Bulk clonotypes were assigned CD4 or CD8 identity according to which sequenced CD4 or CD8 repertoire held them at higher abundance. TCRdb reprocessed the public reads (quality trimming at Q25 with fastp, clone calling with MiXCR) and kept in-frame beta chains. Each entry is one CDR3 protein sequence, shown with its most common DNA and genes. V and J calls and clone size were set by TCRdb, not the authors. Here the sample has nearly 70,000 distinct CDR3 sequences; 5% to 8% occur a single time. The top ten clones comprise about 40% of the sample.

The sequencing here drew on CD8+ T cells sorted from PBMCs, taken roughly 45 days after the first yellow fever vaccination. This sequence was found in a young man who received the YFV17D yellow fever vaccine. The V and J genes are TRBV2 and TRBJ2-3, with 13 bases in between that match TRBD2. This receptor carries the CDR3 CTICDPGLAGALSTDTQYF. The DNA sequence is given as TGTACCATCTGTGACCCTGGACTAGCGGGGGCCCTTAGCACAGATACGCAGTATTTT.